One sample yielded the 20 T cell receptor beta chains listed below, sequenced in a study of OX40 agonist ivuxolimab in advanced cancers. Generated by immunoSEQ multiplex PCR, the TCRdb table keeps only in-frame clones and is missing some. The sample holds under 85,000 clones; approximately 90% are singletons and the top ten take roughly 0.69%. The specimen comprised CD4+ or CD8+ T cells sorted from blood, sampled in a trial of the OX40 agonist ivuxolimab. These receptors originate from an adult with an advanced solid tumor such as melanoma, head and neck, liver or kidney cancer.

The chain employs TRBV5-5 and TRBJ2-7, with D unresolved. Trimming pared 2 bases from V and 6 bases from J, leaving 9 bases between. CDR1 SGHKS and CDR2 YYEKEE come from the germline V gene (reference sequence). The CDR3 runs to 12 residues. DNA for the CDR3: TGTGCCAGCAGCTTCCCCTTTCTCGAGCAGTACTTC. Residues: CASSFPFLEQYF.

This chain connects TRBV7-3 to TRBJ2-1; 7 bases fit TRBD2. CDR1 is SGHTA, CDR2 FQGTGA, per germline. This CDR3 spans 17 amino acids. Trimming took 5 bases from V and 7 from J; bases not matched to a gene: 17. The CDR3 nucleotides are TGTGCCAGCAGCCCGCACGGCTGGGCGGGAGTAAGGAATGAGCAGTTCTTC. It encodes CASSPHGWAGVRNEQFF.

The V call is TRBV28, the J call TRBJ2-3; D ambiguous. The CDR3 spans 14 residues. Germline lookup yields CDR1 MDHEN and CDR2 SYDVKM. V was clipped by 8 bases and J by 2 bases, with 14 bases between them. In nucleotides, the CDR3 is TGTGCCAGCTCAACCCCCGGGCTCACAGATACGCAGTATTTT. The encoded protein is CASSTPGLTDTQYF.

This chain joins TRBV4-2 and TRBJ1-4, with a possible D match to TRBD1 (5 bases). V lost 3 bases and J lost 0, with 11 bases in between. The CDR3 runs 16 residues. The germline CDR1 and CDR2 sequences are LGHNA and YNFKEQ. For the CDR3, the DNA is TGTGCCAGCAGCCACACCGACAGCGCAACTAATGAAAAACTGTTTTTT. Protein sequence: CASSHTDSATNEKLFF.

The V call is TRBV5-1, the J call TRBJ1-1; D might be TRBD1 (5 bases). V lost 5 bases to trimming and J lost 5 bases, with 25 bases between them. The CDR3 is 17 amino acids. Per the germline V gene, CDR1 is SGHRS and CDR2 is YFSETQ. The CDR3 coding sequence is TGCGCCAGCAGAAGCTCGTTTACAGGTGGGTTAGGGACTGAAGCTTTCTTT. Its translation is CASRSSFTGGLGTEAFF.

Notes on this clone: Other DNA sequences of this sample code for an identical CDR3. The rearrangement links TRBV6-6 to TRBJ2-4; possibly TRBD1 for D (6 bases). V gave up 5 bases and J gave up 1 base, with 9 bases separating them. CDR1 is MNHNY and CDR2 is SVGAGI in the germline V gene (reference sequence). This CDR3 is 14 amino acids long. Here the CDR3 reads CASSSQGAKNIQYF. The CDR3 nucleotides are TGTGCCAGCAGTAGCCAGGGGGCCAAAAACATTCAGTACTTC.

The chain links TRBV5-1 to TRBJ2-5, with D tentatively TRBD1 (5 bases). Germline CDR1 is SGHRS and CDR2 is YFSETQ. The V end lost 0 bases, the J end lost 4 bases, and 7 bases lay between the germline ends. This CDR3 region has 13 residues. The CDR3 is CASSLDRRETQYF. Here the CDR3 DNA reads TGCGCCAGCAGCTTGGACAGGCGAGAGACCCAGTACTTC.

This clone was recorded a few times. This chain links TRBV5-5 with TRBJ1-5; D is undetermined. Trimming stripped 1 base from V and 4 bases from J, with 6 bases between. The CDR3 contains 13 residues. The germline V gene has CDR1 SGHKS and CDR2 YYEKEE (reference sequence). CDR3 in DNA: TGTGCCAGCAGCTTGACAGTAAATCAGCCCCAGCATTTT. Encoded protein: CASSLTVNQPQHF. Together with reference TRBV5-5 and TRBJ1-5, the CDR3 gives the full variable domain: DAGVTQSPTHLIKTRGQQVTLRCSPISGHKSVSWYQQVLGQGPQFIFQYYEKEERGRGNFPDRFSARQFPNYSSELNVNALLLGDSALYLCASSLTVNQPQHFGDGTRLSIL.

The V and J genes are TRBV28 and TRBJ2-4; D is perhaps TRBD2 (5 bases). The V and J ends lost 5 bases and 2 bases respectively, with 19 bases between them. The CDR3 length is 17 residues. Germline V CDR1 and CDR2: MDHEN, SYDVKM. The CDR3 DNA reads as TGTGCCAGCAGTCCCCCAGAGGGCCGGTCACCCAAAAACATTCAGTACTTC. Translation: CASSPPEGRSPKNIQYF.

The V gene is TRBV5-1, the J gene TRBJ2-5; TRBD1 matches at 9 bases. V shed 2 bases, J shed 4 bases, and the junction held 12 bases outside the gene matches. The germline V gene encodes CDR1 SGHRS and CDR2 YFSETQ. CDR3 length equals 17 residues. The CDR3 reads CASSFTGTGNPPETQYF. The CDR3 DNA follows: TGCGCCAGCAGCTTCACCGGGACAGGGAACCCTCCAGAGACCCAGTACTTC.

In nucleotides, the CDR3 is TGTGCCAGCAGCCAAGGGCACTCGTCAGATACGCAGTATTTT. This gives the protein CASSQGHSSDTQYF. The gene calls are TRBV14 and TRBJ2-3; D ambiguous. This CDR3 has 14 amino acids. Trimming stripped 1 base from V and 4 bases from J, with 9 bases between. Germline V CDR1 and CDR2: SGHDN, FVKESK.

The genes are TRBV9 and TRBJ2-5; 8 bases align to TRBD1. After removal of 4 bases from V and 4 bases from J, the junction contained 9 bases not matched to a gene. Germline V gene lookup returns CDR1 SGDLS and CDR2 YYNGEE. CDR3 size: 15 residues. The CDR3 sequence is CASSKDGQGRETQYF. CDR3 DNA: TGTGCCAGCAGCAAGGATGGACAGGGTCGAGAGACCCAGTACTTC.

The V gene is TRBV5-5, the J gene TRBJ1-2; D ambiguous. Trimming pared 0 bases from V and 4 bases from J, leaving 13 bases between. There are 15 residues in the CDR3. From germline, CDR1 is SGHKS and CDR2 YYEKEE (reference sequence). Here the CDR3 reads CASSLEQDVSYGYTF. As DNA, the CDR3 is TGTGCCAGCAGCTTGGAGCAGGACGTTTCCTATGGCTACACCTTC. The variable domain in full, completed from reference TRBV5-5 and TRBJ1-2, reads DAGVTQSPTHLIKTRGQQVTLRCSPISGHKSVSWYQQVLGQGPQFIFQYYEKEERGRGNFPDRFSARQFPNYSSELNVNALLLGDSALYLCASSLEQDVSYGYTFGSGTRLTVV.

The rearrangement uses TRBV18 and TRBJ2-5; D is possibly TRBD1 (5 bases). CDR3 length: 15 residues. Trimming pared 2 bases from V and 5 bases from J, leaving 15 bases between. The germline V gene encodes CDR1 KGHSH and CDR2 LQKENI. The CDR3 region is CASSPEQGAGETQYF. The CDR3 DNA reads as TGTGCCAGCTCACCAGAGCAAGGGGCCGGGGAGACCCAGTACTTC.

The chain has TRBV7-9 and TRBJ1-1, with unresolved D. In germline, CDR1 is SEHNR, CDR2 FQNEAQ (reference sequence). This CDR3 comprises 11 residues. V was trimmed by 5 bases and J by 10 bases, leaving 11 bases between them. The CDR3: CASSPSRGAFF. CDR3 in DNA: TGTGCCAGCAGCCCCTCCCGAGGAGCTTTCTTT.

The chain is built from TRBV19 and TRBJ1-1, with a possible D match to TRBD1 (6 bases). The CDR3 is 14 amino acids. Deletions cut 10 bases from V and 3 bases from J, with 18 bases between. Germline-derived CDR1 and CDR2 are LNHDA and SQIVND (reference sequence). CDR3 coding DNA: TGTGCCACCACCCAGAGGGGGGCTGACACTGAAGCTTTCTTT. This gives the protein CATTQRGADTEAFF.

The V call is TRBV19, the J call TRBJ2-1; 12 bases fit TRBD2. The CDR3 totals 17 residues. V lost 5 bases, J lost 3 bases, and 8 bases stayed unmatched. CDR1 is LNHDA and CDR2 is SQIVND in the germline V gene (reference sequence). The CDR3 reads CASSPRLAGVLYNEQFF. CDR3 nucleotide sequence: TGTGCCAGTAGTCCCCGACTAGCGGGAGTACTCTACAATGAGCAGTTCTTC.

The chain combines TRBV6-1 with TRBJ1-6, with a possible D match to TRBD1 (5 bases). Germline CDR1 reads MNHNS; CDR2 reads SASEGT. The CDR3 extends over 14 amino acids. V was clipped by 2 bases and J by 6 bases, with 8 bases between them. CDR3 in DNA: TGTGCCAGCAGTGAATGGGGCACTAATTCACCCCTCCACTTT. It yields the protein CASSEWGTNSPLHF.

The sample holds one count of this clone. The chain employs TRBV2 and TRBJ2-1; D ambiguous. CDR3 length: 13 amino acids. With 7 bases removed from V and 0 bases from J, the gap between germline ends came to 7 bases. Germline V gene data show CDR1 as SNHLY and CDR2 as FYNNEI. The CDR3 region has the DNA TGTGCCAGCAAGCTGAGCTCCTACAATGAGCAGTTCTTC. This translates into CASKLSSYNEQFF. Filled out from reference TRBV2 and TRBJ2-1, the complete variable domain reads EPEVTQTPSHQVTQMGQEVILRCVPISNHLYFYWYRQILGQKVEFLVSFYNNEISEKSEIFDDQFSVERPDGSNFTLKIRSTKLEDSAMYFCASKLSSYNEQFFGPGTRLTVL.

The chain has TRBV15 and TRBJ1-4; 12 nucleotides line up with TRBD1. V shed 1 base, J shed 3 bases, and the junction held 6 bases outside the gene matches. CDR1 is LNHNV and CDR2 is YYDKDF in the germline V gene (reference sequence). This CDR3 comprises 18 residues. This chain's CDR3 is CATSRGPGQGAANEKLFF. DNA of the CDR3: TGTGCCACCAGCAGAGGCCCGGGACAGGGGGCGGCTAATGAAAAACTGTTTTTT. The full variable domain, its missing parts supplied by reference TRBV15 and TRBJ1-4, is DAMVIQNPRYQVTQFGKPVTLSCSQTLNHNVMYWYQQKSSQAPKLLFHYYDKDFNNEADTPDNFQSRRPNTSFCFLDIRSPGLGDTAMYLCATSRGPGQGAANEKLFFGSGTQLSVL.